The sequence of this TCR beta chain was determined in a study of control samples from healthy donors and cancer patients (dated by TCRdb to about 2020). Libraries came from the immunoSEQ multiplex PCR assay. In its TCRdb copy, this immuneACCESS table keeps in-frame sequences only and misses some clones. Where compared with another copy, unresolved V genes explain less than half of these, and the others have no known cause. For this sample there are some 140,000 clones; over 85% appear just once. 5.7% of the sample belongs to the ten largest clones. As concerns this clone: Its antigen is currently not known. Per-base quality was not reported, and no clone a single base away is much larger than it.

V sheds 5 bases and J sheds 0 bases, leaving 16 bases between their ends. Via the germline V gene, CDR1 is MNHEY and CDR2 SVGEGT. Spanning cysteine to phenylalanine, the CDR3 consists of 16 amino acids. Left in the record is the CDR3 DNA by itself, 48 bases read in frame from the first base. This receptor was identified in a man in his forties in good health. The chain uses TRBV6-2 or TRBV6-3 and TRBJ1-1, with TRBD1 perhaps the D gene, on 5 matching bases. The material sequenced was blood. The CDR3 in this case is CASSHDGGALNTEAFF. At the DNA level, the sequence is TGTGCCAGCAGTCACGATGGAGGGGCTTTGAACACTGAAGCTTTCTTT.